The 14 T cell receptor beta chains listed next were all sequenced from one sample in a study of blood T cell repertoires in COVID-19. Sequenced by immunoSEQ multiplex PCR; TCRdb stores in-frame clones only, minus some. The top ten clones hold about 1.4% of a sample with about 230,000 clones, roughly 84% of them seen once. Sequences were obtained from peripheral blood. The receptor source for this set is a woman in her 40s who had recovered from COVID-19.

The chain links TRBV9 to TRBJ2-1, with D perhaps matching TRBD1 (5 bases). The CDR3 covers 16 residues. Germline V lookup: CDR1 SGDLS, CDR2 YYNGEE. The V end lost 1 base, the J end lost 8 bases, and 19 bases lay between the germline ends. CDR3 nucleotides: TGTGCCAGCAGCGTATTAGTACTCCAGGGATATGATGAGCAGTTCTTC. Its translation is CASSVLVLQGYDEQFF.

The chain links TRBV29-1 to TRBJ2-1, with 9 bases that match TRBD1. Germline CDR1 SQVTM, CDR2 ANQGSEA. This CDR3 is 13 amino acids long. Trimming took 8 bases from V and 5 from J; bases not matched to a gene: 7. CDR3 residues: CSICRTGDNEQFF. The CDR3 DNA is TGCAGCATCTGTCGGACAGGGGACAATGAGCAGTTCTTC.

The chain employs TRBV5-5 and TRBJ2-2; D gene unclear. Germline-derived CDR1 and CDR2 are SGHKS and YYEKEE (reference sequence). The CDR3 covers 15 residues. V lost 4 bases and J lost 6, with 16 bases in between. CDR3 sequence reads: CASSQKLQAPGELFF. The CDR3 region has the DNA TGTGCCAGCAGCCAGAAACTGCAGGCTCCCGGGGAGCTGTTTTTT.

This clone was picked up a small number of times. The genes are TRBV4-2 and TRBJ1-2; D ambiguous. Germline values: CDR1 LGHNA, CDR2 YNFKEQ. V lost 1 base to trimming and J lost 2 bases, with 8 bases between them. The CDR3 is 14 residues long. This CDR3 is CASSQAAINYGYTF. The DNA of the CDR3 is TGTGCCAGCAGCCAAGCCGCGATCAACTATGGCTACACCTTC.

The chain employs TRBV3-1 (or the pseudogene TRBV3-2) and TRBJ1-3; D ambiguous. Germline CDR1 is LGHDT and CDR2 is YNNKEL (reference sequence). Trimming took 2 bases from V and 8 from J, leaving 10 bases between them. The CDR3 spans 13 residues. CDR3 amino acids: CASSQTPGDTIYF. CDR3 nucleotides: TGTGCCAGCAGCCAAACGCCGGGTGACACCATATATTTT.

This chain links TRBV5-1 with TRBJ1-2; perhaps TRBD1 as D (6 bases). Trimming cost V 0 bases and J 11 bases, with 17 bases left between them. CDR1 and CDR2 from the germline V gene are SGHRS and YFSETQ. The CDR3 has 14 amino acids. CDR3 bases: TGCGCCAGCAGCTTGGGACAGGAGCTCGCTTGGTACACCTTC. Translating it yields CASSLGQELAWYTF.

This clone has just a few counts. The chain combines TRBV5-6 with TRBJ1-1, with a weak D call TRBD1 (5 bases). CDR3 length: 13 amino acids. CDR1 and CDR2 (germline): SGHDT, YYEEEE. V gave up 0 bases and J gave up 5 bases, with 8 bases separating them. CDR3 sequence reads: CASSLGGGTEAFF. The CDR3 DNA sequence: TGTGCCAGCAGCTTGGGTGGGGGGACTGAAGCTTTCTTT.

This clone has a count of ten or more. The chain uses TRBV11-3 and TRBJ2-2; no clear D gene. V dropped 5 bases and J dropped 0 bases, with 7 bases sitting between them. Germline assignment: CDR1 SGHNT and CDR2 YENEEA. The CDR3 consists of 14 residues. In DNA, the CDR3 is TGTGCCAGCAGCCCCTTCCCGAACACCGGGGAGCTGTTTTTT. It encodes CASSPFPNTGELFF.

This chain links TRBV7-8 with TRBJ1-1; TRBD1 matches at 8 bases. In germline, CDR1 is SGHVS, CDR2 FQNEAQ. The CDR3 length is 14 residues. V lost 4 bases and J lost 4; bases outside the gene matches: 5. As DNA, the CDR3 is TGTGCCAGCAGCTGGAGGACAGGGCTCACTGAAGCTTTCTTT. Amino acids: CASSWRTGLTEAFF.

This rearrangement joins TRBV9 to TRBJ2-3, with 7 bases fitting TRBD1. CDR1 is SGDLS, CDR2 YYNGEE, per germline. This CDR3 comprises 15 residues. V trimming: 4 bases; J trimming: 3 bases; junction bases outside the gene matches: 8. CDR3 residues: CASSLLQGWTDTQYF. Here the CDR3 DNA reads TGTGCCAGCAGCCTACTACAGGGGTGGACAGATACGCAGTATTTT.

The chain combines TRBV6-1 with TRBJ1-2; the match to TRBD1 covers 10 bases. Germline V CDR1 and CDR2: MNHNS, SASEGT. V lost 1 base, J lost 7 bases, and 3 bases stayed unmatched. CDR3 length equals 14 residues. This CDR3 is CASSEGQGARGYTF. CDR3 nucleotides: TGTGCCAGCAGTGAAGGACAGGGGGCGCGTGGCTACACCTTC.

The CDR3, as DNA: TGTGCCAGCAGCGTAGTGGCGGGGGGGCGAACAGATACGCAGTATTTT. This sequence encodes CASSVVAGGRTDTQYF. The chain joins TRBV9 to TRBJ2-3; 9 nucleotides agree with TRBD2. The CDR3 sequence is 16 residues long. J was trimmed by 3 bases and V by 0 bases; bases with no gene match: 5. CDR1 SGDLS and CDR2 YYNGEE come from the germline V gene. The variable domain in full, with the rest retrieved from reference TRBV9 and TRBJ2-3, is DSGVTQTPKHLITATGQRVTLRCSPRSGDLSVYWYQQSLDQGLQFLIQYYNGEERAKGNILERFSAQQFPDLHSELNLSSLELGDSALYFCASSVVAGGRTDTQYFGPGTRLTVL.

The chain carries TRBV7-6 and TRBJ2-7; 9 nucleotides match TRBD1. The V gene's germline CDR1 is SGHVS and CDR2 FNYEAQ. The CDR3 length is 17 residues. Trimming at V came to 2 bases and at J to 4 bases, leaving 12 bases not matched to a gene. As DNA, the CDR3 is TGTGCCAGCAGCTTACTAGCCGGGACAGGGAAGGGGTACGAGCAGTACTTC. Its protein is CASSLLAGTGKGYEQYF.

This sequence joins TRBV3-1 (or the pseudogene TRBV3-2) and TRBJ1-1; weak D call: TRBD1 (6 bases). Germline V CDR1 and CDR2: LGHDT, YNNKEL (reference sequence). The CDR3 totals 16 residues. The V end was cut by 1 base, the J end by 0 bases, with 12 bases between. This CDR3 reads CASSQGTAVLNTEAFF. Here the CDR3 DNA reads TGTGCCAGCAGCCAAGGGACAGCAGTTTTGAACACTGAAGCTTTCTTT.